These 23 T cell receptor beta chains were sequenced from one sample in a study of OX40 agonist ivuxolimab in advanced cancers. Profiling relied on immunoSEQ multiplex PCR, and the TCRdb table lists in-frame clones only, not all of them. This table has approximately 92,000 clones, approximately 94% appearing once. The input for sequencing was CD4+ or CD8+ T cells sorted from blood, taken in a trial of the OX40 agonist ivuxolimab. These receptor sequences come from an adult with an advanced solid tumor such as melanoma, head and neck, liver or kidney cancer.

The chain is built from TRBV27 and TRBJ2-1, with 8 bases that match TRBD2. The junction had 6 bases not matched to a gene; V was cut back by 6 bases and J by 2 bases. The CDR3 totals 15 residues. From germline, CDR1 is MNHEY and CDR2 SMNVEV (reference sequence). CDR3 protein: CASRPGLEAYNEQFF. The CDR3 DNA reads TGTGCCAGCAGGCCGGGACTAGAGGCCTACAATGAGCAGTTCTTC.

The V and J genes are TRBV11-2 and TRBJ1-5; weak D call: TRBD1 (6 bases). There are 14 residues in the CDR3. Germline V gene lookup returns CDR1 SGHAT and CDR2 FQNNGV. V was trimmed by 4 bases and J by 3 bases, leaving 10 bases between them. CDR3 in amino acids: CASSSGQLNQPQHF. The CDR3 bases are TGTGCCAGCAGCTCCGGACAGCTCAATCAGCCCCAGCATTTT. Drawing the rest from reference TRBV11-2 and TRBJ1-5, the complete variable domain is EAGVAQSPRYKIIEKRQSVAFWCNPISGHATLYWYQQILGQGPKLLIQFQNNGVVDDSQLPKDRFSAERLKGVDSTLKIQPAKLEDSAVYLCASSSGQLNQPQHFGDGTRLSIL.

CDR3 sequence: CASSFGGFGSYEQYF. As DNA, the CDR3 is TGTGCCAGCAGTTTCGGGGGGTTCGGGTCCTACGAGCAGTACTTC. The J gene is TRBJ2-7, the V gene TRBV27, with TRBD2 matching 7 bases. CDR1 and CDR2 (germline): MNHEY, SMNVEV (reference sequence). Germline trimming cut 3 bases from V and 1 base from J; bases unmatched to any gene: 6. The CDR3 is made up of 15 amino acids.

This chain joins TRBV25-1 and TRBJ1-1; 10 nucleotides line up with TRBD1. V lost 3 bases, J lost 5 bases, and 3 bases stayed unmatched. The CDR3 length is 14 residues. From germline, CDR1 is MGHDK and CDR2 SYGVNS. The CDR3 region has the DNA TGTGCCAGCAGTGACTGGGACAGGGGAACTGAAGCTTTCTTT. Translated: CASSDWDRGTEAFF.

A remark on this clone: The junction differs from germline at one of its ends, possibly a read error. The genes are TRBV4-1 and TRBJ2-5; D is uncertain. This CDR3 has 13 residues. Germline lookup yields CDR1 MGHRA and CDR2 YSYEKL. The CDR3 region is CASSQDLALTLYF. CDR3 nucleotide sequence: TGCGCCAGCAGCCAAGATTTGGCCCTTACCCTGTACTTC.

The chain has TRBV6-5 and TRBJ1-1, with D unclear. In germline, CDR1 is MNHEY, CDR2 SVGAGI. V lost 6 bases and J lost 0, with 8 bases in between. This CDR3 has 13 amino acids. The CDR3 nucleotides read TGTGCCAGCAGGACACGCATGAACACTGAAGCTTTCTTT. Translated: CASRTRMNTEAFF.

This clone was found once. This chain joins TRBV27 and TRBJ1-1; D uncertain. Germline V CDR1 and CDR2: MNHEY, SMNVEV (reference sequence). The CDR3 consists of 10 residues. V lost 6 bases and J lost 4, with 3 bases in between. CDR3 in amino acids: CASRGTEAFF. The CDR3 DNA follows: TGTGCCAGCAGGGGCACTGAAGCTTTCTTT.

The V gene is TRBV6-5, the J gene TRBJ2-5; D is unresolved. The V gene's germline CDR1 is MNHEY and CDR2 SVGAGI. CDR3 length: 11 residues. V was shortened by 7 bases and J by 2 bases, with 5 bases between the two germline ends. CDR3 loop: CASTFQETQYF. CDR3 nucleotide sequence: TGTGCCAGCACCTTTCAAGAGACCCAGTACTTC.

The CDR3 is CASSFGAGELFF. DNA for the CDR3: TGTGCCAGCAGCTTCGGTGCCGGGGAGCTGTTTTTT. The chain recombines TRBV7-9 with TRBJ2-2; no clear D. Per germline, CDR1 SEHNR and CDR2 FQNEAQ (reference sequence). Trimming took 3 bases from V and 6 from J, leaving 5 bases between them. This CDR3 has 12 residues. The full variable domain, in which reference TRBV7-9 and TRBJ2-2 provide the parts outside the CDR3, is DTGVSQNPRHKITKRGQNVTFRCDPISEHNRLYWYRQTLGQGPEFLTYFQNEAQLEKSRLLSDRFSAERPKGSFSTLEIQRTEQGDSAMYLCASSFGAGELFFGEGSRLTVL.

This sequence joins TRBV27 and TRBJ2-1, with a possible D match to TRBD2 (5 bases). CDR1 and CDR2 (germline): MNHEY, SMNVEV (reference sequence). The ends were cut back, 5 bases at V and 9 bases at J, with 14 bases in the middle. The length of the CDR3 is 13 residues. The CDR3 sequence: CASSIRLGSEQFF. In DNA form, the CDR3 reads TGTGCCAGCAGTATTCGTCTAGGGAGTGAGCAGTTCTTC.

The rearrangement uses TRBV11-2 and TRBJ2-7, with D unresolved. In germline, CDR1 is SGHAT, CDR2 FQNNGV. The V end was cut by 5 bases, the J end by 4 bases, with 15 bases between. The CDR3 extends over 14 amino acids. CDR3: CASSPPLRIYEQYF. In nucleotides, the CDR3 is TGTGCCAGCAGCCCGCCCCTTCGGATTTACGAGCAGTACTTC.

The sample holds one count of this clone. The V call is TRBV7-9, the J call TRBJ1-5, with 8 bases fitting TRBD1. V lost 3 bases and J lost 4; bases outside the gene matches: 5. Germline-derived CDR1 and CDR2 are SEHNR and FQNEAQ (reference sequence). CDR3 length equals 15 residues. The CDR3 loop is CASSLGQVDNQPQHF. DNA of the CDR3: TGTGCCAGCAGCTTGGGACAGGTTGATAATCAGCCCCAGCATTTT.

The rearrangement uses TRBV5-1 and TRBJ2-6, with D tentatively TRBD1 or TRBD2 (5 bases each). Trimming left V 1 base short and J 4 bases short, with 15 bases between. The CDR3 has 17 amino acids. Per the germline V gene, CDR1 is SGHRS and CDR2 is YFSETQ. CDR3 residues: CASSLRGTAIGANVLTF. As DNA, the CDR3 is TGCGCCAGCAGCTTGAGAGGGACCGCGATAGGGGCCAACGTCCTGACTTTC.

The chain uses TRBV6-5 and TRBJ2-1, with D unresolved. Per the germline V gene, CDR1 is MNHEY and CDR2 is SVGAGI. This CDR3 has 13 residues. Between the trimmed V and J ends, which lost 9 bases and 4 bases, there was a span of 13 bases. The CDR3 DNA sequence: TGTGCCAGTAAACAGAGCCCTTACAATGAGCAGTTCTTC. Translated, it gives CASKQSPYNEQFF.

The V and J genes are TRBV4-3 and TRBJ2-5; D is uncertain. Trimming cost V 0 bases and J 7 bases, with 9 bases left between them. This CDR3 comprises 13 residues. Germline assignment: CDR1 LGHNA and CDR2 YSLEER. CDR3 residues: CASSQDTAGTQYF. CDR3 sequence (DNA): TGCGCCAGCAGCCAAGACACCGCCGGGACCCAGTACTTC.

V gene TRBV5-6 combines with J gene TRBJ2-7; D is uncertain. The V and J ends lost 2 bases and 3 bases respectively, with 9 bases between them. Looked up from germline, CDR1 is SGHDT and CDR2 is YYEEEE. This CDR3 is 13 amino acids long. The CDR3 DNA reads TGTGCCAGCAGCTTTAACAAGTACTACGAGCAGTACTTC. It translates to CASSFNKYYEQYF. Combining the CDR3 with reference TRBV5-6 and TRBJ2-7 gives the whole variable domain DAGVTQSPTHLIKTRGQQVTLRCSPKSGHDTVSWYQQALGQGPQFIFQYYEEEERQRGNFPDRFSGHQFPNYSSELNVNALLLGDSALYLCASSFNKYYEQYFGPGTRLTVT.

The chain's CDR3 is CASRDRLYNEQFF. DNA for the CDR3: TGCGCCAGCCGGGACAGATTATACAATGAGCAGTTCTTC. The chain links TRBV4-1 to TRBJ2-1; 7 bases fit TRBD1. V lost 8 bases and J lost 4; bases outside the gene matches: 5. In germline, CDR1 is MGHRA, CDR2 YSYEKL. The CDR3 sequence is 13 residues long.

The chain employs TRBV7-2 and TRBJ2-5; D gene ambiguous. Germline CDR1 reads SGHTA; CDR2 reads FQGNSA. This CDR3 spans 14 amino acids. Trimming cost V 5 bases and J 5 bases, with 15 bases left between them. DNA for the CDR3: TGTGCCAGCAGCCCCCCCTCACCGAGGGAGACCCAGTACTTC. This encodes CASSPPSPRETQYF.

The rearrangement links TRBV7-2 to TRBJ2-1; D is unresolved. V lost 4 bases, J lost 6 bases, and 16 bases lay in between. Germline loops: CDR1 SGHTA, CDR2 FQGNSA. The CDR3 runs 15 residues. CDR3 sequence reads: CASSSSQRQSNEQFF. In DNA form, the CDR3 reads TGTGCCAGCAGCTCCTCTCAACGGCAGTCCAATGAGCAGTTCTTC.

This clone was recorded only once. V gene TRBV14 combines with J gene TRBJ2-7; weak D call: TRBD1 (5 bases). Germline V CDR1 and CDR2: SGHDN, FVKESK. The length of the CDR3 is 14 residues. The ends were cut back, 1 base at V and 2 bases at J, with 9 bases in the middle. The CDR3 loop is CASSQVPGTYEQYF. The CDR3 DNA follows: TGTGCCAGCAGCCAAGTTCCAGGGACCTACGAGCAGTACTTC. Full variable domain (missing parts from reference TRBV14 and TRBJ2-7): EAGVTQFPSHSVIEKGQTVTLRCDPISGHDNLYWYRRVMGKEIKFLLHFVKESKQDESGMPNNRFLAERTGGTYSTLKVQPAELEDSGVYFCASSQVPGTYEQYFGPGTRLTVT.

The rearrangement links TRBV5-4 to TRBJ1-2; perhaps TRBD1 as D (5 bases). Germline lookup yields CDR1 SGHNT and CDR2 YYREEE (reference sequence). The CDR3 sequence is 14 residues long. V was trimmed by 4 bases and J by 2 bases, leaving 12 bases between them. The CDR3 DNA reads TGTGCCAGCAGCCAAGAGACAGACAACTATGGCTACACCTTC. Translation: CASSQETDNYGYTF.

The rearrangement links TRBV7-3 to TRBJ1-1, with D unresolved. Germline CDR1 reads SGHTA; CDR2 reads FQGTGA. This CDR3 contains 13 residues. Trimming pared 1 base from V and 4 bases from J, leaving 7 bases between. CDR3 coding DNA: TGTGCCAGCAGCTTAATGTCTGGCACTGAAGCTTTCTTT. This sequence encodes CASSLMSGTEAFF.

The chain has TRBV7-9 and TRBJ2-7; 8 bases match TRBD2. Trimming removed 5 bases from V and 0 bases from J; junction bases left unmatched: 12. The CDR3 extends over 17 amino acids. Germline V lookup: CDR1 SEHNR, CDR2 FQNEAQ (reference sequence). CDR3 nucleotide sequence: TGTGCCAGCAGCCCTGGGATTGGCGGGGGGAGCTCCTACGAGCAGTACTTC. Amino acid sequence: CASSPGIGGGSSYEQYF. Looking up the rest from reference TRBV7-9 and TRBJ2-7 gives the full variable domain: DTGVSQNPRHKITKRGQNVTFRCDPISEHNRLYWYRQTLGQGPEFLTYFQNEAQLEKSRLLSDRFSAERPKGSFSTLEIQRTEQGDSAMYLCASSPGIGGGSSYEQYFGPGTRLTVT.